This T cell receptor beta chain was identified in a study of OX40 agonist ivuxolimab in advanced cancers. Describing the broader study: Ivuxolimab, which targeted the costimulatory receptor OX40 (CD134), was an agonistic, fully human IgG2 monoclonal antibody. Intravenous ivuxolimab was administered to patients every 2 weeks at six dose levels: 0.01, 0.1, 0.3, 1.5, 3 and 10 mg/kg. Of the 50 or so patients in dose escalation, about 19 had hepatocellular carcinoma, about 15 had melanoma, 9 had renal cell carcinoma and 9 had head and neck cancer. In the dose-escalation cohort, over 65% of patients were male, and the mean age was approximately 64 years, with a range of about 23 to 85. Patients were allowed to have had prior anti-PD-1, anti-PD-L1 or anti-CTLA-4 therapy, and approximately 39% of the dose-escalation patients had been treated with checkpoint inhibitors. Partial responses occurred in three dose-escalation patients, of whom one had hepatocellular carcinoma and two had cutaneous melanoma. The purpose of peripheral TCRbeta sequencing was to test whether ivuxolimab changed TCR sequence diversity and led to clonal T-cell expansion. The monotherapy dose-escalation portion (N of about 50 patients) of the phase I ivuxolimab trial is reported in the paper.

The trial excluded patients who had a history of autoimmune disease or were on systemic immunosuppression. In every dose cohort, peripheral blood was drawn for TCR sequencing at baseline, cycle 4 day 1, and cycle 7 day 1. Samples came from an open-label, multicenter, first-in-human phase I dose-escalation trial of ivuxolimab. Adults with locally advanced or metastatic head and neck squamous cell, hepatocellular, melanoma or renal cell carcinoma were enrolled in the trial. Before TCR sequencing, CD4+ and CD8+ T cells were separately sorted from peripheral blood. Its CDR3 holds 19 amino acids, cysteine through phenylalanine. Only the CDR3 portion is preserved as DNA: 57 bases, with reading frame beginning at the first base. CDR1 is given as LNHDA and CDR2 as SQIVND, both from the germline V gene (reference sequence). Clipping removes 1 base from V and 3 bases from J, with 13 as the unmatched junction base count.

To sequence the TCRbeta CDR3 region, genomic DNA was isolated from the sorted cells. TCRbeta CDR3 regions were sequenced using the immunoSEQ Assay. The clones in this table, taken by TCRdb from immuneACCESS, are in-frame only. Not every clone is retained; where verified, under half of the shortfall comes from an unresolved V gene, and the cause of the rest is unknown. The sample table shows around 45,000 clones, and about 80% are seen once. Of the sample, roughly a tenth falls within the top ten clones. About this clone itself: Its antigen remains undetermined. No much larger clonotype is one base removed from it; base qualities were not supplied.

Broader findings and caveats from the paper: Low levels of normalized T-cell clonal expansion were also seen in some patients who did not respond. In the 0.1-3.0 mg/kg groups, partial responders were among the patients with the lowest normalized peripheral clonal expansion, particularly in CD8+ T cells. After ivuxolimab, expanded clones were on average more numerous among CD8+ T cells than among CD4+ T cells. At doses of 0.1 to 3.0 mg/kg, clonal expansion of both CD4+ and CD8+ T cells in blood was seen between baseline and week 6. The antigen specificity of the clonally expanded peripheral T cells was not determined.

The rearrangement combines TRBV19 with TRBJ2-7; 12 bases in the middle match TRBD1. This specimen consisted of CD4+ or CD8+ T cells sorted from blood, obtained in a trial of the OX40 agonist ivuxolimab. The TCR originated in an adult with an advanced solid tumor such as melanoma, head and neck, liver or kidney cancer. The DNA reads TGTGCCAGTAGTATAGCTCCGGGACAGGGGGCGAAGTTTGGCTACGAGCAGTACTTC. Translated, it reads CASSIAPGQGAKFGYEQYF.